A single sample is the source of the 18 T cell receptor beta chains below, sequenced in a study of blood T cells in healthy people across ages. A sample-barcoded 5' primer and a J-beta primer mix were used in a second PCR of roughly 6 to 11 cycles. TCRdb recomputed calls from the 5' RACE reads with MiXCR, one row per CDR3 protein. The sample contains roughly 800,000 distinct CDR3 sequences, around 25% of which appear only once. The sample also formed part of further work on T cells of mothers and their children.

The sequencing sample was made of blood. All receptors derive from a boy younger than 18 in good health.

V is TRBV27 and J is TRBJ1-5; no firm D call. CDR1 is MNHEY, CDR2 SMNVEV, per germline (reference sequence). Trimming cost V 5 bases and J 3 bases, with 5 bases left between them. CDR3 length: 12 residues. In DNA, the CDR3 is TGTGCCAGCAGTGACCTCAATCAGCCCCAGCATTTT. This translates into CASSDLNQPQHF.

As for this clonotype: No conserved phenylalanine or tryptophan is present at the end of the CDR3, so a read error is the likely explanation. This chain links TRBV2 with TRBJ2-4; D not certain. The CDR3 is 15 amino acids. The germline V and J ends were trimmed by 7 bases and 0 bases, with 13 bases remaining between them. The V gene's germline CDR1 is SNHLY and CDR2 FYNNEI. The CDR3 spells CASNGERLAKNIQYC. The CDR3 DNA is TGTGCCAGCAACGGAGAACGCCTAGCCAAAAACATTCAGTACTGC.

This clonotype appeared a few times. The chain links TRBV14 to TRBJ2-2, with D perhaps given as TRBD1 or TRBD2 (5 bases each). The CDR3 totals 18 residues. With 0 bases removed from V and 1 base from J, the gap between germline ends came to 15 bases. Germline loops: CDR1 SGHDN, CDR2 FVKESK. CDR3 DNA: TGTGCCAGCAGCCAAGAAGTGCAGGGAGTGCAGAACACCGGGGAGCTGTTTTTT. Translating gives CASSQEVQGVQNTGELFF.

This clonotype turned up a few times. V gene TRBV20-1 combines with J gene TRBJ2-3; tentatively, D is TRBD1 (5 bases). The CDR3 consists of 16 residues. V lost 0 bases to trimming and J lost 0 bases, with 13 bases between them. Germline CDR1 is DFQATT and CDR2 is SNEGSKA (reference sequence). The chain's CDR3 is CSARDARQGSTDTQYF. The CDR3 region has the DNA TGCAGTGCTAGAGATGCCCGGCAGGGAAGCACAGATACGCAGTATTTT.

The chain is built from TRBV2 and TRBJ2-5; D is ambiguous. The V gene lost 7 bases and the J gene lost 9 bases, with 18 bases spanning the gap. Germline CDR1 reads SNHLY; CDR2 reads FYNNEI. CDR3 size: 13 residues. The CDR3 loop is CASKRRVSGSQYF. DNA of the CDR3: TGTGCCAGCAAGAGGAGAGTATCAGGTTCCCAGTACTTC.

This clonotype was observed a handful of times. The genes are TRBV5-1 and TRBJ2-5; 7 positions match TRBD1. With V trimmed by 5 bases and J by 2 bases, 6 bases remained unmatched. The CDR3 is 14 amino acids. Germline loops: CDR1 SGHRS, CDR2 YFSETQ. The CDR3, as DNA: TGCGCCAGCAGAGTCCAGACAGGGCAAGAGACCCAGTACTTC. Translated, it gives CASRVQTGQETQYF. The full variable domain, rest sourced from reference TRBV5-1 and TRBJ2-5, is KAGVTQTPRYLIKTRGQQVTLSCSPISGHRSVSWYQQTPGQGLQFLFEYFSETQRNKGNFPGRFSGRQFSNSRSEMNVSTLELGDSALYLCASRVQTGQETQYFGPGTRLLVL.

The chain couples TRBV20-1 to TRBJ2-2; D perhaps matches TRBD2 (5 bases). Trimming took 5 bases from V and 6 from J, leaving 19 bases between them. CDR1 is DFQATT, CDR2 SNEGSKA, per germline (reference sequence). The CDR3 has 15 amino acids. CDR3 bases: TGCAGTGCTTTCCCACTCGGGAAGCTCTCCGGGGAGCTGTTTTTT. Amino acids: CSAFPLGKLSGELFF.

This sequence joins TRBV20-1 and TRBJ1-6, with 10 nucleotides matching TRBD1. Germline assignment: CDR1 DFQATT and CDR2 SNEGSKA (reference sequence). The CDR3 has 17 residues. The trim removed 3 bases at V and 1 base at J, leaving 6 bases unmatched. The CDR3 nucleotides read TGCAGTGCTAGGTCCCGGGACAGGGGTTCCTATAATTCACCCCTCCACTTT. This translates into CSARSRDRGSYNSPLHF.

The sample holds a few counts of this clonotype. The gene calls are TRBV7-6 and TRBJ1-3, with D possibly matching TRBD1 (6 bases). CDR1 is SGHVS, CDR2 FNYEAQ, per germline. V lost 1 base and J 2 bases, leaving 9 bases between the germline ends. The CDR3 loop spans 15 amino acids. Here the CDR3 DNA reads TGTGCCAGCAGCTTAGGAGGGGGGCCTGGAAACACCATATATTTT. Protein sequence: CASSLGGGPGNTIYF.

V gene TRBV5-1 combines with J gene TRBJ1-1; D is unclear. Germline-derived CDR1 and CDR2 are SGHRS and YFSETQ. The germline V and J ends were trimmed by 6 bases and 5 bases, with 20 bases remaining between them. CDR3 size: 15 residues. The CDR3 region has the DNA TGCGCCAGCACACCGGGTATTGTAATAGGAACTGAAGCTTTCTTT. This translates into CASTPGIVIGTEAFF.

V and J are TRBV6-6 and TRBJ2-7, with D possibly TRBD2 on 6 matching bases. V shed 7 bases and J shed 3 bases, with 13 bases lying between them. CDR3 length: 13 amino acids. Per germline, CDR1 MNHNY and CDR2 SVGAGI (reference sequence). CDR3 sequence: CASKEGGLYEQYF. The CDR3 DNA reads TGTGCCAGCAAGGAGGGTGGACTCTACGAGCAGTACTTC.

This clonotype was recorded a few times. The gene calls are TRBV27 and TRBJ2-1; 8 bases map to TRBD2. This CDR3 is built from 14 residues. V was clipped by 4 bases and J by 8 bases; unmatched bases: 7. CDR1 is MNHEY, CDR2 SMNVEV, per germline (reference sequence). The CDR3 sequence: CASSYGGGAYEQFF. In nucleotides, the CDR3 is TGTGCCAGCAGTTACGGGGGGGGGGCCTATGAGCAGTTCTTC.

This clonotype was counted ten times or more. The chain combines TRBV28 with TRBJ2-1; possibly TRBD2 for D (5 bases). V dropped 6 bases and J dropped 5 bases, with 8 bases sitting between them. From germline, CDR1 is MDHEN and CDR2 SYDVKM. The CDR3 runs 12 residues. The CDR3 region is CASSLLDNEQFF. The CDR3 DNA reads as TGTGCCAGCAGCTTACTAGACAATGAGCAGTTCTTC.

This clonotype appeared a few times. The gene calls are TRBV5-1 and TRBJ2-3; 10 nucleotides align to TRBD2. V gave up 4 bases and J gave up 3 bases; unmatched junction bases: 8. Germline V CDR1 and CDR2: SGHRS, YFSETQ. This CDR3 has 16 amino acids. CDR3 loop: CASSPGLAKGTDTQYF. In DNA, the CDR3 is TGCGCCAGCAGCCCGGGACTAGCGAAGGGGACAGATACGCAGTATTTT.

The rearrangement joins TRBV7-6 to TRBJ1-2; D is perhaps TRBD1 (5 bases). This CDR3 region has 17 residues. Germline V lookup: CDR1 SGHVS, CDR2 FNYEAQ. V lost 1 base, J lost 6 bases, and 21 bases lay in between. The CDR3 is CASSLVSPQQGEDGYTF. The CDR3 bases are TGTGCCAGCAGCTTAGTCTCCCCCCAGCAGGGAGAGGATGGCTACACCTTC.

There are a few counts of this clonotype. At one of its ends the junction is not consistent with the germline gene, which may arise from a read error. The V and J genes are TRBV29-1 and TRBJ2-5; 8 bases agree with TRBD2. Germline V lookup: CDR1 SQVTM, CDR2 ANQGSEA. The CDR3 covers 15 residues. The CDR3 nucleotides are TGCGGCGTTGAAGAGCGGGAGAGTCTGGAGGAGACCCAGTACTTC. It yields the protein CGVEERESLEETQYF.

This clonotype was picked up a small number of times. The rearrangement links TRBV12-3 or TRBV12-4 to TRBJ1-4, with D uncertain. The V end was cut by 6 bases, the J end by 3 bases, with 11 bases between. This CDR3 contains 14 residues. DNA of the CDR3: TGTGCCAGCAGGGCAGGAGTGGCTAATGAAAAACTGTTTTTT. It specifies CASRAGVANEKLFF.

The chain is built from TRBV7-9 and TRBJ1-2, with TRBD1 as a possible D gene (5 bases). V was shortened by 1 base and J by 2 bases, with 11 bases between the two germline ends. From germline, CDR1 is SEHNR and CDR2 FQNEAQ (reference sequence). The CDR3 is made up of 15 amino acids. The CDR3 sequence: CASSLVREGNYGYTF. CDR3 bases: TGTGCCAGCAGCTTAGTCAGGGAGGGCAACTATGGCTACACCTTC.